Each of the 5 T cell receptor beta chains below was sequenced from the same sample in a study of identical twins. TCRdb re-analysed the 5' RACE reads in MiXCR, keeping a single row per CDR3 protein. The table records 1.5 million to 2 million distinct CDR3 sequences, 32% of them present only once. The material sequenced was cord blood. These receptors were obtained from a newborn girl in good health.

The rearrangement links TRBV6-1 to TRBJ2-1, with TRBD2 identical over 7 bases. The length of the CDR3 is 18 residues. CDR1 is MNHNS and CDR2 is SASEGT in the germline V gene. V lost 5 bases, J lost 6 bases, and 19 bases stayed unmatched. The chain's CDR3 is CASSPQIRLAYNGNEQFF. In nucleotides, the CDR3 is TGTGCCAGCAGTCCACAAATCAGACTAGCCTATAATGGCAATGAGCAGTTCTTC.

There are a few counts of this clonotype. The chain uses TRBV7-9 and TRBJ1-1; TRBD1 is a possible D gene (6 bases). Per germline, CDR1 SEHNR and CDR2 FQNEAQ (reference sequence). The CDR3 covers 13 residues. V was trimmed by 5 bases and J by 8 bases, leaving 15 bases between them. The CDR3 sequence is CASSTQTGTEAFF. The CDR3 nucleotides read TGTGCCAGCAGCACTCAGACAGGTACAGAAGCTTTCTTT.

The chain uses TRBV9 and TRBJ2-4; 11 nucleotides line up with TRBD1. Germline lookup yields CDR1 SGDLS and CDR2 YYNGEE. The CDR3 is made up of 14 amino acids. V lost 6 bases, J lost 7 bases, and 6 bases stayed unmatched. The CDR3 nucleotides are TGTGCCAGCATCTGGACAGGGGGCTTTAACATTCAGTACTTC. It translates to CASIWTGGFNIQYF.

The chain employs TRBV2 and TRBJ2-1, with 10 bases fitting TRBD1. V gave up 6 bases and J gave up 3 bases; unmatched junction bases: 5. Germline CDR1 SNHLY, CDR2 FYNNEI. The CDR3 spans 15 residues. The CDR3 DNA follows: TGTGCCAGCAGGTGGGACAGGGGAATCTACAATGAGCAGTTCTTC. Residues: CASRWDRGIYNEQFF.

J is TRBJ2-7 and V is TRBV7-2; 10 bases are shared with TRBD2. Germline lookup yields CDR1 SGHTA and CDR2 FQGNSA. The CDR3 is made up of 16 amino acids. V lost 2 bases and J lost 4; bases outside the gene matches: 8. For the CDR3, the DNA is TGTGCCAGCAGCTTATTCGTTAGCGGGAGGCAGTACGAGCAGTACTTC. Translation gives CASSLFVSGRQYEQYF.